One sample yielded the 12 T cell receptor beta chains listed below, sequenced in a study of shared clonotypes between healthy human individuals. Libraries were prepared by immunoSEQ multiplex PCR; TCRdb keeps only in-frame clonotypes and omits some of them. This table holds about 990,000 clones, about four fifths found once. Sequenced sample: memory CD4+ T cells from PBMCs. Subset reported: CD45RA-negative fraction. The receptors shown here come from a man aged 18-30 years in good health. Some clones in this sample may be carry-over from other donors' samples.

About this clone itself: This likely traces to a read error, being one base from a far larger clone. This sequence joins TRBV28 and TRBJ1-5; D is unclear. The V end lost 3 bases, the J end lost 0 bases, and 3 bases lay between the germline ends. Germline assignment: CDR1 MDHEN and CDR2 SYDVKM. This CDR3 has 13 amino acids. CDR3 in amino acids: CASSFNSNQPQHF. CDR3 in DNA: TGTGCCAGCAGTTTCAATAGCAATCAGCCCCAGCATTTT.

V usage is TRBV30 and J usage is TRBJ2-7, with D perhaps TRBD2 (6 bases). V was trimmed by 1 base and J by 4 bases, leaving 11 bases between them. The CDR3 has 13 amino acids. Germline CDR1 reads GTSNPN; CDR2 reads SVGIG (reference sequence). The CDR3 DNA is TGTGCCTGGAGTGGGGGGGTAGGGTACGAGCAGTACTTC. This gives the protein CAWSGGVGYEQYF.

CDR3 amino acids: CSVEEGGTEAFF. Written as DNA, the CDR3 is TGCAGCGTTGAAGAGGGGGGAACTGAAGCTTTCTTT. This sequence joins TRBV29-1 and TRBJ1-1; TRBD1 is a possible D gene (5 bases). Germline assignment: CDR1 SQVTM and CDR2 ANQGSEA. The CDR3 length is 12 residues. The germline V and J ends were trimmed by 0 bases and 5 bases, with 7 bases remaining between them.

In its sample, this clone was seen many times. The chain combines TRBV7-8 with TRBJ2-7, with 8 bases fitting TRBD1. The germline gives CDR1 SGHVS, CDR2 FQNEAQ. The CDR3 is 12 amino acids. V was clipped by 7 bases and J by 4 bases; unmatched bases: 3. This CDR3 reads CASTRQGYEQYF. The CDR3 DNA follows: TGTGCCAGCACCAGACAGGGGTACGAGCAGTACTTC. Full variable domain (outside the CDR3, taken from reference TRBV7-8 and TRBJ2-7): GAGVSQSPRYKVAKRGQDVALRCDPISGHVSLFWYQQALGQGPEFLTYFQNEAQLDKSGLPSDRFFAERPEGSVSTLKIQRTQQEDSAVYLCASTRQGYEQYFGPGTRLTVT.

This clone was observed at least ten times. This chain links TRBV28 with TRBJ1-4; TRBD1 might be the D (6 bases). CDR1 is MDHEN and CDR2 is SYDVKM in the germline V gene. V was pared by 3 bases and J by 4 bases, with 12 bases between. The CDR3 sequence is 15 residues long. CDR3 sequence (DNA): TGTGCCAGCAGTTTGGGGGGGGCGGATAATGAAAAACTGTTTTTT. Translated: CASSLGGADNEKLFF.

This CDR3 reads CASSKGLASRGAGELFF. The DNA for the CDR3 is TGTGCCAGCAGTAAGGGACTAGCGAGCCGTGGGGCCGGGGAGCTGTTTTTT. This chain links TRBV27 with TRBJ2-2; 10 nucleotides align to TRBD2. After removal of 5 bases from V and 6 bases from J, the junction contained 12 bases not matched to a gene. Germline V gives CDR1 MNHEY, CDR2 SMNVEV (reference sequence). The CDR3 is made up of 17 amino acids.

This sequence joins TRBV14 and TRBJ2-7, with D possibly TRBD2 on 5 matching bases. In germline, CDR1 is SGHDN, CDR2 FVKESK. The CDR3 is 15 amino acids. Trimming took 0 bases from V and 2 from J, leaving 11 bases between them. This CDR3 reads CASSQDSVPTYEQYF. In DNA, the CDR3 is TGTGCCAGCAGCCAAGATAGCGTCCCTACCTACGAGCAGTACTTC.

The gene calls are TRBV27 and TRBJ2-2, with TRBD2 matching 8 bases. V shed 6 bases and J 4 bases; nucleotides not matched to a gene: 10. Per the germline V gene, CDR1 is MNHEY and CDR2 is SMNVEV (reference sequence). CDR3 size: 16 residues. CDR3 sequence: CASRRDGLAITGELFF. The CDR3 DNA reads TGTGCCAGCAGAAGGGATGGACTAGCCATCACCGGGGAGCTGTTTTTT.

This clone was detected only a few times. At one end the junction does not follow the germline gene, possibly because of a read error. The chain employs TRBV27 and TRBJ2-7; the D is unclear. This CDR3 comprises 11 residues. In germline, CDR1 is MNHEY, CDR2 SMNVEV (reference sequence). CDR3 coding DNA: TGTGCCAGCAACCCGCCGCCTGGAAAAGGATTC. It translates to CASNPPPGKGF.

This clone was observed a handful of times. The rearrangement links TRBV5-1 to TRBJ1-1; 10 bases match TRBD1. The germline gives CDR1 SGHRS, CDR2 YFSETQ. The CDR3 covers 15 residues. Trimming at V came to 4 bases and at J to 9 bases, leaving 12 bases not matched to a gene. The CDR3 spells CASSPTGGASDKAFF. The CDR3 DNA reads as TGCGCCAGCAGCCCGACAGGGGGCGCAAGCGACAAAGCTTTCTTT.

The chain links TRBV21-1 to TRBJ2-3; the table assigns TRBD1, which was not confirmed against the DNA. TRBV21-1 corresponds to a pseudogene. The CDR3 runs 16 residues. The CDR3 here is CASSTRTGPSTDTQYF. The CDR3 coding sequence is TGTGCCAGCAGCACCCGGACAGGTCCTAGCACAGATACGCAGTATTTT.

There are a few counts of this clone. Given a far larger clone just one base away, this is likely a sequencing read error. This sample also contains other DNA sequences that code for the same CDR3. This chain connects TRBV29-1 to TRBJ1-1; D unresolved. The CDR3 extends over 10 amino acids. Germline V gene data show CDR1 as SQVTM and CDR2 as ANQGSEA. The CDR3 DNA is TGCAGCGCCAGGAACACTGAAGCTTTCTTC. As protein: CSARNTEAFF.